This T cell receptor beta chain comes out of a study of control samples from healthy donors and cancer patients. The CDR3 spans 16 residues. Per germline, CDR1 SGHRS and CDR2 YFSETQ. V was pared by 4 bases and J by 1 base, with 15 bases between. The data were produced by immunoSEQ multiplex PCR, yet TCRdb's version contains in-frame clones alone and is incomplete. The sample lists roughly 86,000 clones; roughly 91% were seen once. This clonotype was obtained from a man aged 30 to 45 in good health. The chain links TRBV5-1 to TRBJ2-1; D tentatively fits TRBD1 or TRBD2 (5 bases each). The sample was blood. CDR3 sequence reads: CASSPGGGRSYNEQFF. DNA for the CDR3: TGCGCCAGCAGCCCGGGTGGGGGTAGATCCTACAATGAGCAGTTCTTC.